This record looks at one T cell receptor beta chain sequence and its context. Antigen specificity is unknown. CDR1 is LGHNA and CDR2 is YSLEER in the germline V gene. V shed 5 bases and J 5 bases; nucleotides not matched to a gene: 4. The CDR3 extends over 13 amino acids. This sample was included in a study of graft-versus-host responses after intestinal transplantation. This table comes from immunoSEQ multiplex PCR, and its TCRdb copy is limited to in-frame clones, with some not included. Seen here are roughly 98,000 clones, over 80% observed once, and the top ten hold 1.1%. The rearrangement uses TRBV4-3 and TRBJ2-3, with TRBD1 identical over 7 bases. This clonotype originated in a human donor who was the organ donor for an intestinal transplant. Source: unstimulated CD8+ T cells sorted from spleen or lymph node cells, taken before transplant. CDR3 DNA sequence: TGCGCCAGCAGCTGGACAGGTGGAGATACGCAGTATTTT. Residues: CASSWTGGDTQYF.